This T cell receptor beta chain was captured by sequencing in a study of cytomegalovirus exposure and HLA in healthy donors. In regard to this clone: This same CDR3 is encoded by further DNA sequences in the sample.

The CDR3 length is 13 residues. Germline lookup yields CDR1 SGHRS and CDR2 YFSETQ. Trimming took off 4 bases at V and 1 base at J, with 8 bases between the two ends. This table comes from immunoSEQ multiplex PCR, and its TCRdb copy is limited to in-frame clones, with some not included. The repertoire has about 360,000 clones, approximately 90% of them found once; the top ten carry over 0.75%. Sequenced: PBMCs. The TCR comes from a woman between 18 and 29 years old in good health and CMV-seronegative. V and J are TRBV5-1 and TRBJ1-2; D is ambiguous. The CDR3 DNA sequence: TGCGCCAGCAGCCTGGACGGTAACTATGGCTACACCTTC. It specifies CASSLDGNYGYTF. Together with reference TRBV5-1 and TRBJ1-2, the CDR3 gives the full variable domain: KAGVTQTPRYLIKTRGQQVTLSCSPISGHRSVSWYQQTPGQGLQFLFEYFSETQRNKGNFPGRFSGRQFSNSRSEMNVSTLELGDSALYLCASSLDGNYGYTFGSGTRLTVV.